This TCR beta chain appears in the sequencing data of a study of control samples from healthy donors and cancer patients. Unmatched junction bases numbered 7, after V lost 4 bases and J lost 1 base. CDR3 size: 16 residues. Looked up from germline, CDR1 is SGHNT and CDR2 is YYREEE (reference sequence). Clones were sequenced by immunoSEQ multiplex PCR, and TCRdb holds only the in-frame ones, with some missing. Of more than 70,000 clones listed, 89% were seen once; the top ten hold under 20%. This chain links TRBV5-4 with TRBJ2-1; TRBD1 matches at 8 bases. The sequence was obtained from a man in his 60s with lung cancer. The specimen was PBMCs. CDR3 sequence: CASSPQGAPSYNEQFF. The CDR3 DNA reads as TGTGCCAGCAGCCCCCAGGGGGCTCCTTCCTACAATGAGCAGTTCTTC.